Listed here is a single TCR beta chain. Between the trimmed V and J ends, which lost 5 bases and 1 base, there was a span of 8 bases. The V gene's germline CDR1 is MNHEY and CDR2 SMNVEV (reference sequence). The CDR3 sequence is 13 residues long. The record originates from a study of T cells after somatic rescue of genetic block. The protocol was immunoSEQ multiplex PCR, while the TCRdb copy is restricted to in-frame clones and leaves out a portion. The data show about 88,000 clones, with about nine tenths seen just once and about 1.5% held by the top ten. V is TRBV27 and J is TRBJ1-1; D unresolved. Material for sequencing was peripheral blood mononuclear cells (PBMCs). This receptor was obtained from a woman between 18 and 29 years old. This CDR3 is CASSTISNTEAFF. The CDR3 coding sequence is TGTGCCAGCAGTACAATATCGAACACTGAAGCTTTCTTT.